What follows describes a single TCR beta chain. The antigen this receptor binds is unknown. The input lacks base qualities; no much larger clone sits a single base away. TCRbeta CDR3 regions were amplified from genomic DNA using the immunoSEQ Assay, a bias-controlled multiplex PCR. Per the authors' processing: The number of nucleated cells in each sample was estimated from the amplification of reference gene primers within the assay. To quantify the absolute abundance of each unique TCRbeta CDR3 rearrangement, sequence reads were collapsed and filtered. For each sample, productive Simpson clonality was calculated as the square root of Simpson's diversity index over productive rearrangements. Not all clones reach the TCRdb copy of this immuneACCESS table, which keeps in-frame sequences only. Checked studies attribute under half of the gap to unresolved V genes and leave the rest unexplained. That table supplies the V and J calls and clone size; D and trimming were determined from the DNA. The sample includes about 180,000 clones, with approximately 80% observed a single time. About an eighth of the sample rests with the top ten.

Relative to germline, V is 8 bases shorter and J is 4 bases shorter, with 14 bases between their ends. The CDR3 contains 13 residues, cysteine and phenylalanine counted. The kept DNA is CDR3 alone, 39 bases in frame from the first base. This record comes from a study of blood T cell repertoires in COVID-19 (dated by TCRdb to the early 2020s). For the study in its entirety: Collaborator samples came from the United States, Italy and Spain and covered acute and convalescent phases of COVID-19. Where HLA class I and class II types were available, the types were taken from metadata supplied by the sample provider, not from assay-based typing. The samples were drawn from two sources: the first 160 participants of the ongoing ImmuneRACE study, and 1,254 subjects contributed by 6 global collaborators. The repertoires were released in a freely available public database intended as a resource for research on the immune response to SARS-CoV-2. Sample metadata almost always included a de-identified subject ID, COVID-19 status, age in years and sex. The material from the prospective study consisted of cDNA or gDNA derived from T cells, B-cell-depleted T cells, or PBMCs. The dataset comprised deeply sampled blood TCRbeta repertoires from subjects exposed to, actively infected with, or recovered from COVID-19. Summary of the overall study and its limitations: The quantity of clinical and demographic metadata differed by source and by participant and was supplied without curation.

In the prospective study, participants were about 18 to 95 years old, resided in about two dozen geographic areas of the United States, and were enrolled through a virtual design. In the prospective study, participants were assigned to cohorts based on the clinical history participants reported in a screening survey and a study questionnaire. A participant counted as exposed if, within 2 weeks of entering the study, that participant had been in contact with someone who had a PCR-confirmed or clinician-diagnosed COVID-19 case. In the prospective study, mobile phlebotomists collected whole blood, serum and a nasopharyngeal or oropharyngeal swab from each participant. Additional blood draws and questionnaires over an approximately 2-month period could optionally be provided by prospective study participants. Blood samples from the prospective study were shipped frozen or at room temperature prior to DNA extraction.

Sequenced sample: PBMCs or T cells enriched from blood (not recorded which). The V gene is TRBV12-3 or TRBV12-4 and the J gene is TRBJ1-1, with TRBD1 perhaps the D gene, on 6 matching bases. The TCR comes from a man in his sixties who had been exposed to COVID-19. CDR3 reads: CASREGGGTEAFF. The DNA sequence is given as TGTGCCAGCCGGGAGGGGGGCGGCACTGAAGCTTTCTTT.